This TCR beta chain was captured in a study of OX40 agonist ivuxolimab in advanced cancers. Whole-study context: Dose-escalation patients had hepatocellular carcinoma, melanoma, renal cell or head and neck cancer.

As for this clone: Its antigen is undetermined.

The table came from immunoSEQ multiplex PCR; TCRdb's copy has only in-frame clones and leaves some out. Among some 50,000 clones listed, under 95% were seen once. Study conclusions and caveats: In CD8+ T cells, expanded clones were on average more numerous than in CD4+.

The CDR3 totals 16 residues. Germline assignment: CDR1 SGHAT and CDR2 FQNNGV. V lost 2 bases and J 3 bases, leaving 17 bases between the germline ends. The origin of this receptor is an adult with an advanced solid tumor such as melanoma, head and neck, liver or kidney cancer. This chain uses TRBV11-2 with TRBJ2-7, with unresolved D. The sample was CD4+ or CD8+ T cells sorted from blood, taken in a trial of the OX40 agonist ivuxolimab. For the CDR3, the DNA is TGTGCCAGCAGCTTACAAGCCGATGTTAGATTCTACGAGCAGTACTTC. Its protein product is CASSLQADVRFYEQYF.